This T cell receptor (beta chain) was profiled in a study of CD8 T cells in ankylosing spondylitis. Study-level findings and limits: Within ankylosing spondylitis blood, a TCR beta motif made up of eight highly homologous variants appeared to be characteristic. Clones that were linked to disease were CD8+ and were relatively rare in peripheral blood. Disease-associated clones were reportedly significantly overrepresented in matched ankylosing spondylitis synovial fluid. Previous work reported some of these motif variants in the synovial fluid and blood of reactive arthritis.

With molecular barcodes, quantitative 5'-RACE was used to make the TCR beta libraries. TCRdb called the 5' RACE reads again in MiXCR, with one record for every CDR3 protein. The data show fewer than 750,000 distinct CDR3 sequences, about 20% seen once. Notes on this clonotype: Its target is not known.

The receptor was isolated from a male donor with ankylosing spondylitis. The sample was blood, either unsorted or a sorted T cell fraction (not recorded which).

The CDR3 spells CASSLTGRNGYTF. CDR3 sequence (DNA): TGTGCCAGCAGTTTAACAGGGAGGAATGGCTACACCTTC. The chain recombines TRBV27 with TRBJ1-2, with a weak D call TRBD1 (6 bases). V was clipped by 2 bases and J by 6 bases, with 10 bases between them. Germline V gene lookup returns CDR1 MNHEY and CDR2 SMNVEV (reference sequence). The CDR3 sequence is 13 residues long.